The 14 T cell receptor beta chains below were found in one sample sequenced in a study of T cells in Graves' hyperthyroidism and ophthalmopathy. Amplified regions were TCR beta CDR3 sequences from RNA transcripts. The HTBI primer set drove a first-round RT-PCR of the TCR CDR3. Using its own MiXCR run on the multiplex PCR reads, TCRdb lists one record per CDR3 protein. The profile shows hundreds of thousands of distinct CDR3 sequences, over 15% of them singletons. The source material was blood. The receptor set was obtained from a woman aged 18-29 years with Graves' hyperthyroidism.

This clonotype was found many times. The rearrangement uses TRBV30 and TRBJ2-5; the D call may be TRBD1 or TRBD2 (5 bases each). Trimming left V 5 bases short and J 4 bases short, with 14 bases between. CDR1 is GTSNPN, CDR2 SVGIG, per germline (reference sequence). CDR3 length: 13 amino acids. The CDR3 region is CAWSGTYGETQYF. The CDR3 coding sequence is TGTGCCTGGTCCGGGACCTATGGAGAGACCCAGTACTTC.

This clonotype has at least ten counts. V and J are TRBV4-1 and TRBJ1-3; 8 bases map to TRBD1. Germline V gives CDR1 MGHRA, CDR2 YSYEKL. V lost 0 bases to trimming and J lost 0 bases; unmatched junction nucleotides: 4. The CDR3 contains 17 residues. CDR3 region: CASSQETGASSGNTIYF. CDR3 DNA: TGCGCCAGCAGCCAAGAGACAGGGGCGAGCTCTGGAAACACCATATATTTT.

This clonotype was seen at least ten times. The chain joins TRBV12-3 or TRBV12-4 to TRBJ2-5; TRBD2 is a possible D gene (5 bases). This CDR3 region has 12 residues. V lost 6 bases and J 4 bases, leaving 9 bases between the germline ends. CDR3 residues: CASSRDLETQYF. The CDR3 DNA reads TGTGCCAGCAGCCGGGATTTAGAGACCCAGTACTTC.

With respect to this clonotype: A much bigger clone sits one base away, suggesting this may be a read error. The J gene is TRBJ2-6, the V gene TRBV28, with no clear D. V lost 3 bases, J lost 0 bases, and 9 bases lay in between. Germline CDR1 MDHEN, CDR2 SYDVKM. The CDR3 loop spans 16 amino acids. This chain's CDR3 is CASSFVWSSGANVLTF. The CDR3 region has the DNA TGTGCCAGCAGTTTTGTTTGGTCCTCTGGGGCCAACGTCCTGACTTTC.

This chain joins TRBV6-1 and TRBJ1-2, with D maybe TRBD1 (6 bases). CDR1 is MNHNS and CDR2 is SASEGT in the germline V gene. V lost 5 bases and J 4 bases, leaving 17 bases between the germline ends. This CDR3 region has 15 residues. Here the CDR3 reads CASSRIRDTTYGYTF. Written as DNA, the CDR3 is TGTGCCAGCAGTAGGATTCGGGACACTACCTATGGCTACACCTTC.

The chain is built from TRBV6-1 and TRBJ2-7; TRBD1 agrees at 7 bases. Germline-derived CDR1 and CDR2 are MNHNS and SASEGT. Trimming cost V 6 bases and J 1 base; bases outside gene matches: 6. The CDR3 loop spans 14 amino acids. The CDR3: CASREDRRSYEQYF. The CDR3 DNA sequence: TGTGCCAGCAGGGAGGACAGGCGGTCCTACGAGCAGTACTTC.

This clonotype was observed many times. V gene TRBV9 combines with J gene TRBJ1-1; possibly TRBD1 for D (6 bases). V was shortened by 4 bases and J by 7 bases, with 14 bases between the two germline ends. This CDR3 has 13 amino acids. Germline CDR1 SGDLS, CDR2 YYNGEE. For the CDR3, the DNA is TGTGCCAGCAGCCCCAACAGGGATAGTGAAGCTTTCTTT. It encodes CASSPNRDSEAFF.

This clonotype was seen ten or more times. The CDR3 region is CASSYSRGSNQPQHF. CDR3 nucleotides: TGTGCCAGCAGTTACTCGCGGGGGAGCAATCAGCCCCAGCATTTT. The rearrangement uses TRBV6-5 and TRBJ1-5; maybe TRBD1 (5 bases). Per germline, CDR1 MNHEY and CDR2 SVGAGI. This CDR3 comprises 15 residues. V shed 0 bases and J shed 1 base, with 7 bases lying between them.

V gene TRBV3-1 combines with J gene TRBJ1-5; TRBD1 matches 10 bases. CDR1 and CDR2 from the germline V gene are LGHDT and YNNKEL (reference sequence). V gave up 4 bases and J gave up 3 bases; unmatched junction bases: 6. The CDR3 runs to 16 residues. CDR3 nucleotide sequence: TGTGCCAGCAGCCCCAGGGGACAGGGGCCCAATCAGCCCCAGCATTTT. Its protein is CASSPRGQGPNQPQHF.

This clonotype was recorded many times. The V call is TRBV5-1, the J call TRBJ1-2; TRBD1 might be the D (5 bases). V dropped 2 bases and J dropped 4 bases, with 15 bases sitting between them. CDR1 is SGHRS, CDR2 YFSETQ, per germline. The CDR3 loop spans 15 amino acids. The DNA for the CDR3 is TGCGCCAGCAGCTTCCCGGGACGGAAACCCTATGGCTACACCTTC. As protein: CASSFPGRKPYGYTF.

The chain has TRBV6-1 and TRBJ1-1; D perhaps matches TRBD1 (5 bases). Germline V gene data show CDR1 as MNHNS and CDR2 as SASEGT. CDR3 length: 12 amino acids. The ends were cut back, 5 bases at V and 7 bases at J, with 11 bases in the middle. The CDR3 is CASSPRVGEAFF. The CDR3 nucleotides read TGTGCCAGCAGTCCCAGGGTGGGTGAAGCTTTCTTT.

This clonotype was counted only a few times. The V call is TRBV7-8, the J call TRBJ1-6, with 7 bases that match TRBD1. The CDR3 has 17 residues. Germline values: CDR1 SGHVS, CDR2 FQNEAQ. After removal of 5 bases from V and 4 bases from J, the junction contained 11 bases not matched to a gene. The CDR3 is CASSPPTGTPYNSPLHF. CDR3 in DNA: TGTGCCAGCAGCCCCCCGACAGGGACGCCATATAATTCACCCCTCCACTTT.

This clonotype was counted only a few times. The CDR3 spells CSARFFGLAGAPFTGELFF. Here the CDR3 DNA reads TGCAGTGCTAGGTTTTTCGGACTAGCGGGGGCCCCATTCACCGGGGAGCTGTTTTTT. V usage is TRBV20-1 and J usage is TRBJ2-2; 13 positions agree with TRBD2. The germline V gene has CDR1 DFQATT and CDR2 SNEGSKA (reference sequence). V was pared by 3 bases and J by 4 bases, with 14 bases of the junction left unmatched. CDR3 length: 19 amino acids.

The chain is built from TRBV3-1 and TRBJ2-5; D is perhaps TRBD2 (5 bases). Trimming removed 3 bases from V and 5 bases from J, with 10 bases in between. Germline lookup yields CDR1 LGHDT and CDR2 YNNKEL (reference sequence). The CDR3 length is 13 residues. The DNA of the CDR3 is TGTGCCAGCAGCCATGTCGGCGGGGAGACCCAGTACTTC. As protein: CASSHVGGETQYF.